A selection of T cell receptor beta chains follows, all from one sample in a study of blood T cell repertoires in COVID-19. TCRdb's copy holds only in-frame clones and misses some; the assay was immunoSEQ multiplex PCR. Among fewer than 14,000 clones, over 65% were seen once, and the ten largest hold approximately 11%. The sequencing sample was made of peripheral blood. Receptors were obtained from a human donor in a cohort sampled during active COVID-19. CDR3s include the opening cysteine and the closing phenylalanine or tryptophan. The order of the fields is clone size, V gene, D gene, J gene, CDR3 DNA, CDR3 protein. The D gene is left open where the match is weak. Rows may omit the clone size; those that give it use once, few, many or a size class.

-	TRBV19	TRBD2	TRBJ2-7	TGTGCCAGTACCTCTAGCGGGACCGGGGAGCAGTACTTC	CASTSSGTGEQYF
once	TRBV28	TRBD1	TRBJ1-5	TGTGCCAGCAGTCTGGACAGGGGGCAGATTCAGCCCCAGCATTTT	CASSLDRGQIQPQHF
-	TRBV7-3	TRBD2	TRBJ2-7	TGTGCCAGCAGCCCCGCGGCGGGAGGGCCTTACGAGCAGTACTTC	CASSPAAGGPYEQYF
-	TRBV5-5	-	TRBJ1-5	TGTGCCAGCAGCTTGTTAGGGGGAGGGAGCAATCAGCCCCAGCATTTT	CASSLLGGGSNQPQHF
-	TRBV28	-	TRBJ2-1	TGTGCCACCCTCCCCGGTCGCTACAATGAGCAGTTCTTC	CATLPGRYNEQFF
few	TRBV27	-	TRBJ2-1	TGTGCCAGCAGTTTCCTGGGGGCGCGAGGTAATGAGCAGTTCTTC	CASSFLGARGNEQFF
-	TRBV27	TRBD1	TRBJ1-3	TGTGCCAGCAGTCCCTGGACAGGGCCATCTGGAAACACCATATATTTT	CASSPWTGPSGNTIYF
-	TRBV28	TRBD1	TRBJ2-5	TGTGCCAGCACACGGACAGGTCTGGAGACCCAGTACTTC	CASTRTGLETQYF
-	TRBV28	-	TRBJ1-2	TGTGCCAGCAGACTCGACAGCTATAACTATGGCTACACCTTC	CASRLDSYNYGYTF
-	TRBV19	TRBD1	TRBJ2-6	TGTGCCAGCCGCCGACAGGGATTGTCTGGGGCCAACGTCCTGACTTTC	CASRRQGLSGANVLTF
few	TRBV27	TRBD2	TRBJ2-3	TGTGCCAGCAGTCTAGCGGGAGGGCCTCTTACAGATACGCAGTATTTT	CASSLAGGPLTDTQYF
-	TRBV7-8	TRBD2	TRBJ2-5	TGTGCCAGCAGCCCGGGGAGACTAGCGGGCGTCCAGTACTTC	CASSPGRLAGVQYF
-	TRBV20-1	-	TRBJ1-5	TGCAGTGCTAGTGGGGGCCTGGGCAATCAGCCCCAGCATTTT	CSASGGLGNQPQHF
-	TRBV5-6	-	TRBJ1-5	TGTGCCAGCAGCGTCGGGAGCAATCAGCCCCAGCATTTT	CASSVGSNQPQHF
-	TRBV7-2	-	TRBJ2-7	TGTGCCAGCAGCTTAGGCGCGGGCGGACGTGAGCAGTGGTACTTC	CASSLGAGGREQWYF
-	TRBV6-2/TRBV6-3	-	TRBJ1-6	TGTGCCAGCAGTTACTCCATAGGAGGTAATTCACCCCTCCACTTT	CASSYSIGGNSPLHF
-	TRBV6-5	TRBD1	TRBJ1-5	TGTGCCAGCAGTTACTCGGACAGGCAGCCCCAGCATTTT	CASSYSDRQPQHF
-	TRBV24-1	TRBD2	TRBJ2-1	TGTGCCACCAGTGATTTGGCCCTGGGACTAGGGAACAATGAGCAGTTCTTC	CATSDLALGLGNNEQFF
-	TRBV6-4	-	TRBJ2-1	TGTGCCAGCAGTGTCGACAGCGGGTATGAGCAGTTCTTC	CASSVDSGYEQFF
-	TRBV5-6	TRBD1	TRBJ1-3	TGTGCCAGCAGCCTCCGGGACAGGGGAAACACCATATATTTT	CASSLRDRGNTIYF